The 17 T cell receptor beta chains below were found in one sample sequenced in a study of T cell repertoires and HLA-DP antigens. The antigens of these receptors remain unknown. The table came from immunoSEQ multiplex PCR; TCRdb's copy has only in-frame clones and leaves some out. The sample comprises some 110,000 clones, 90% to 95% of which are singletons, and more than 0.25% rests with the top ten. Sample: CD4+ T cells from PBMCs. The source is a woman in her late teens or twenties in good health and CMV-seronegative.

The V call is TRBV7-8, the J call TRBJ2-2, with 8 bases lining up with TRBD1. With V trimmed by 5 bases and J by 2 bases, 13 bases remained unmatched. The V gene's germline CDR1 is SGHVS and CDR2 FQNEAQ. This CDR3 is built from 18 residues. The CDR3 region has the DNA TGTGCCAGCAGCCGATACCAGGGGGCAAGCGTCAACACCGGGGAGCTGTTTTTT. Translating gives CASSRYQGASVNTGELFF.

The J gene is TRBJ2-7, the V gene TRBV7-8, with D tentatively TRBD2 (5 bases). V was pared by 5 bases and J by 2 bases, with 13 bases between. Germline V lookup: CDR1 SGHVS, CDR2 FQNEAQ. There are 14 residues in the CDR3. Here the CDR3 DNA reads TGTGCCAGCAGCCCAGACGGGATAACCTACGAGCAGTACTTC. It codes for CASSPDGITYEQYF.

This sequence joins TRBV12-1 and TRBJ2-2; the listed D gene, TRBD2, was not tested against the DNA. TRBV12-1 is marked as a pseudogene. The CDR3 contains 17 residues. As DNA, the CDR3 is TGTGCCAGCAGCGCCGGAAATGGACTACGCAACACCGGGGAGCTGTTTTTT. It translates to CASSAGNGLRNTGELFF.

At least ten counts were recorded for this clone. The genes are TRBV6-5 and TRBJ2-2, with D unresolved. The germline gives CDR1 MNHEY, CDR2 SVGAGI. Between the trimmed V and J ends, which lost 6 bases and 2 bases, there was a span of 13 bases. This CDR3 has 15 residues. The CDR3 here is CASSPPGLNTGELFF. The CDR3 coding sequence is TGTGCCAGCAGCCCGCCGGGCCTCAACACCGGGGAGCTGTTTTTT.

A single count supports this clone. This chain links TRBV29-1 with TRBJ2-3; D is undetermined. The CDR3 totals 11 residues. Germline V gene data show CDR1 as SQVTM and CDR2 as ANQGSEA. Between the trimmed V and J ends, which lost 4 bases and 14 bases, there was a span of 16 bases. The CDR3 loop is CSVVGYNGGYF. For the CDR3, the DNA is TGCAGCGTTGTGGGGTATAACGGCGGGTATTTT.

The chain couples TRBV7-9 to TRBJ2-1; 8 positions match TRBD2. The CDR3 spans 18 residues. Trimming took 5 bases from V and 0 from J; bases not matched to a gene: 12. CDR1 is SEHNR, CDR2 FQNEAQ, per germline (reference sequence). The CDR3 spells CASSPRGGTLSSYNEQFF. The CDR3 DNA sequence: TGTGCCAGCAGCCCCCGGGGGGGGACCCTGAGCTCCTACAATGAGCAGTTCTTC.

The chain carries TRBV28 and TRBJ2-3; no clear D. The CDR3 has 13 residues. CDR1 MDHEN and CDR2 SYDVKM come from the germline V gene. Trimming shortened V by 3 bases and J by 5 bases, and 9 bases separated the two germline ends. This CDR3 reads CASSFADQDTQYF. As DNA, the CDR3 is TGTGCCAGCAGTTTTGCGGATCAAGATACGCAGTATTTT. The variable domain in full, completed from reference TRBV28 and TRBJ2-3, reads DVKVTQSSRYLVKRTGEKVFLECVQDMDHENMFWYRQDPGLGLRLIYFSYDVKMKEKGDIPEGYSVSREKKERFSLILESASTNQTSMYLCASSFADQDTQYFGPGTRLTVL.

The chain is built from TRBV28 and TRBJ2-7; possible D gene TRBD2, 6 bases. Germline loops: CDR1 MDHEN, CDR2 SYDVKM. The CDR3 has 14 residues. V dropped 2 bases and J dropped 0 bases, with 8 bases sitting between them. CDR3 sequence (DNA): TGTGCCAGCAGTTTAACGGGAGCCTCCTACGAGCAGTACGTC. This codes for CASSLTGASYEQYV.

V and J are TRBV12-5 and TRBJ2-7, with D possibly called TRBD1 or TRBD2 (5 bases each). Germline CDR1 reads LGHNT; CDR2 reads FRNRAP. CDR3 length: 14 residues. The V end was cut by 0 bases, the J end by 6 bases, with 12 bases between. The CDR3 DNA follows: TGTGCTAGTGGTTTGGTGGGGACCGTCACCGAGCAGTACTTC. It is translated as CASGLVGTVTEQYF.

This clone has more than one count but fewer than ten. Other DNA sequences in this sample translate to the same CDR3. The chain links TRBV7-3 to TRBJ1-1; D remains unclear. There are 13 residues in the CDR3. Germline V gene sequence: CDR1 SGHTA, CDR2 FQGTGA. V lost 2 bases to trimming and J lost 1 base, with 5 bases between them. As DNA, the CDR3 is TGTGCCAGCAGCTTAGGTCAGAACACTGAAGCTTTCTTT. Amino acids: CASSLGQNTEAFF.

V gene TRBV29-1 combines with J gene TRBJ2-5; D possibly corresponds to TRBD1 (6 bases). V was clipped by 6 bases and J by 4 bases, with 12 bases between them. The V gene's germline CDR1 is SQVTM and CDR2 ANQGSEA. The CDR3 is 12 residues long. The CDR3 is CSVTTGLETQYF. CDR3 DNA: TGCAGCGTCACGACAGGACTAGAGACCCAGTACTTC. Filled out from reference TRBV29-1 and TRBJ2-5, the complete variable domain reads SAVISQKPSRDICQRGTSLTIQCQVDSQVTMMFWYRQQPGQSLTLIATANQGSEATYESGFVIDKFPISRPNLTFSTLTVSNMSPEDSSIYLCSVTTGLETQYFGPGTRLLVL.

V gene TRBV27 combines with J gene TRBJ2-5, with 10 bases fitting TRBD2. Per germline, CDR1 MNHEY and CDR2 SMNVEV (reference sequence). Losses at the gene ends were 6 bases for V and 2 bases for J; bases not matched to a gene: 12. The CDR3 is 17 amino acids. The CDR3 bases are TGTGCCAGCAGGGCAATAATTAGCGGGGGGCGTCAAGAGACCCAGTACTTC. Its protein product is CASRAIISGGRQETQYF.

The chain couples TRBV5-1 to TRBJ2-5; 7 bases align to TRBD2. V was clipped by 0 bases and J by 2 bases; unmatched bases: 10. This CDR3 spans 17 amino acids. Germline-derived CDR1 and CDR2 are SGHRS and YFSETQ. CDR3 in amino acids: CASSLGAGTTRQETQYF. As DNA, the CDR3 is TGCGCCAGCAGCTTGGGAGCGGGGACGACTCGACAAGAGACCCAGTACTTC. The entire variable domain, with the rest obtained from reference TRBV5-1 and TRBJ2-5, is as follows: KAGVTQTPRYLIKTRGQQVTLSCSPISGHRSVSWYQQTPGQGLQFLFEYFSETQRNKGNFPGRFSGRQFSNSRSEMNVSTLELGDSALYLCASSLGAGTTRQETQYFGPGTRLLVL.

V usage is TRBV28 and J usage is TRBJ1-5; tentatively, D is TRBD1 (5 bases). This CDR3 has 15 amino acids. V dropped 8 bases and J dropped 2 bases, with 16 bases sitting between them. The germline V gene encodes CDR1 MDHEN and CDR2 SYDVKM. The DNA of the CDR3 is TGTGCCAGCTTCTCCCCAGGGTTTGGCAATCAGCCCCAGCATTTT. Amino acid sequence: CASFSPGFGNQPQHF.

The CDR3 nucleotides read TGTGCCAGCTCACCGGGACTAGCGCCAGATACGCAGTATTTT. Translation: CASSPGLAPDTQYF. V usage is TRBV18 and J usage is TRBJ2-3; TRBD2 matches at 10 bases. The ends lost 3 bases at V and 4 bases at J; junction bases unmatched: 1. This CDR3 has 14 residues. Germline lookup yields CDR1 KGHSH and CDR2 LQKENI.

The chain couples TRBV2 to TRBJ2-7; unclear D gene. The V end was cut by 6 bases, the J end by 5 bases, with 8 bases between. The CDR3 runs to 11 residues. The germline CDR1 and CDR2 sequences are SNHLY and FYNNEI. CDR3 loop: CASSKSHEQYF. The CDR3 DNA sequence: TGTGCCAGCAGCAAGTCACACGAGCAGTACTTC.

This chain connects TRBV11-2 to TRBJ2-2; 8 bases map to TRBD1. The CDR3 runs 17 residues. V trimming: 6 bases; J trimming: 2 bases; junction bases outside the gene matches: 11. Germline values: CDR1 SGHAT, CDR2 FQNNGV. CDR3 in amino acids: CASSRSGGRANTGELFF. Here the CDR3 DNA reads TGTGCCAGCAGTAGATCAGGGGGCCGAGCAAACACCGGGGAGCTGTTTTTT. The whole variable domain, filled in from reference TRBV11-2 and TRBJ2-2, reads EAGVAQSPRYKIIEKRQSVAFWCNPISGHATLYWYQQILGQGPKLLIQFQNNGVVDDSQLPKDRFSAERLKGVDSTLKIQPAKLEDSAVYLCASSRSGGRANTGELFFGEGSRLTVL.